This T cell receptor (beta chain) came from a study of response to subunit inactivated influenza vaccine. Notes on the study in general: With each seasonal influenza vaccination, the authors suggested, few new T cells are recruited.

TCRdb used MiXCR to reprocess the RT-PCR reads, holding one entry per CDR3 protein. Of some 550,000 distinct CDR3 sequences in the sample, roughly a quarter were seen once. This clonotype was detected a few times. The antigen remains unidentified. Germline CDR1 reads MNHNS; CDR2 reads SASEGT. Germline trimming cut 6 bases from V and 0 bases from J; bases unmatched to any gene: 3. This CDR3 is 14 amino acids long. In addition, the sample was reused for a study of T cells expressing NK-cell markers. This second report adds: 5'RACE template switching with UMIs produced the TCR beta cDNA. Just one sequenced donor of eight was HCMV-seronegative, while seven were seropositive. Sorting in several experiments was restricted by an anti-gamma-delta TCR antibody to alpha-beta TCR T cells. HCMV specificity was not established for the expanded NKG2C+ T cell clones.

The clonotype originates from a man in his forties or fifties who received an inactivated influenza vaccine. This rearrangement joins TRBV6-1 to TRBJ2-7; 9 bases fit TRBD2. The source material was CD4+ T cells sorted from PBMCs, sampled about 12 days after vaccination. As DNA, the CDR3 is TGTGCCAGCAGGCCTAGCGGGAACTCCTACGAGCAGTACTTC. Protein product: CASRPSGNSYEQYF.